This T cell receptor (beta chain) is drawn from a study of T cells after yellow fever vaccination. The CDR3 length is 12 residues. V gave up 1 base and J gave up 9 bases, with 7 bases separating them. The V gene's germline CDR1 is DFQATT and CDR2 SNEGSKA (reference sequence). A single record per CDR3 protein comes from TCRdb applying MiXCR to the 5' RACE reads. The sample shows roughly 310,000 distinct CDR3 sequences, 8.7% of them seen only once. Points from the study as a whole: Although most clonotypes did not, a small share appeared in both CD4 and CD8 compartments. The study noted that FACS-sorted repertoires could contain abundant clonotypes contaminating from the bulk population. Weaker overall, the secondary response nonetheless peaked faster (day 5 versus 15).

About this clonotype: What it binds is not known.

The sample here was PBMCs, taken on the day of the first yellow fever vaccination. This chain uses TRBV20-1 with TRBJ1-6, with D maybe TRBD1 (5 bases). The source of this sequence is a man between 18 and 35 years old who received the YFV17D yellow fever vaccine. CDR3 coding DNA: TGCAGTGCTAGAGGCGGGGGTTCACCCCTCCACTTT. Amino acids: CSARGGGSPLHF.